Each of the 20 T cell receptor beta chains below was sequenced from the same sample in a study of blood T cell repertoires in COVID-19. TCRdb's table, derived via immunoSEQ multiplex PCR, lists solely in-frame clones and lacks some. The data contain approximately 270,000 clones, 75% to 90% of them singletons. What was sequenced was PBMCs or T cells enriched from blood (not recorded which). The receptor set was obtained from a woman between 50 and 59 years old who had recovered from COVID-19.

The CDR3 nucleotides are TGTGCCAGCAGTTTTACAGGGATAAACTATGGCTACACCTTC. This encodes CASSFTGINYGYTF. The V call is TRBV6-5, the J call TRBJ1-2, with D possibly TRBD1 on 6 matching bases. CDR1 is MNHEY, CDR2 SVGAGI, per germline. V lost 4 bases and J 2 bases, leaving 11 bases between the germline ends. The length of the CDR3 is 14 residues.

This clone was seen more than once but under ten times. The rearrangement links TRBV5-1 to TRBJ2-3, with D possibly TRBD2 on 6 matching bases. Deletions cut 2 bases from V and 3 bases from J, with 13 bases between. Germline assignment: CDR1 SGHRS and CDR2 YFSETQ. This CDR3 contains 15 residues. The CDR3 region is CASSLGSGLTDTQYF. In DNA, the CDR3 is TGCGCCAGCAGCTTAGGTAGCGGTTTAACAGATACGCAGTATTTT.

V and J are TRBV7-8 and TRBJ2-2, with D possibly matching TRBD2 (5 bases). This CDR3 region has 15 residues. V gave up 0 bases and J gave up 8 bases, with 13 bases separating them. Germline loops: CDR1 SGHVS, CDR2 FQNEAQ. The CDR3 DNA reads TGTGCCAGCAGCTTAGCAGGGTTTGGGAGAGGGGAGCTGTTTTTT. The encoded protein is CASSLAGFGRGELFF.

V usage is TRBV2 and J usage is TRBJ1-6; D possibly corresponds to TRBD1 (5 bases). The germline V gene has CDR1 SNHLY and CDR2 FYNNEI. The V end lost 6 bases, the J end lost 5 bases, and 8 bases lay between the germline ends. The CDR3 loop spans 13 amino acids. CDR3 in amino acids: CASRTANNSPLHF. CDR3 bases: TGTGCCAGCAGGACAGCGAATAATTCACCCCTCCACTTT.

The chain combines TRBV18 with TRBJ1-1; the D gene is possibly TRBD1 (5 bases). This CDR3 has 15 residues. Looked up from germline, CDR1 is KGHSH and CDR2 is LQKENI. Trimming pared 2 bases from V and 5 bases from J, leaving 15 bases between. This CDR3 is CASSPTLKGRTEAFF. DNA of the CDR3: TGTGCCAGCTCACCAACGTTGAAGGGGAGGACTGAAGCTTTCTTT. The whole variable domain, remainder taken from reference TRBV18 and TRBJ1-1, is NAGVMQNPRHLVRRRGQEARLRCSPMKGHSHVYWYRQLPEEGLKFMVYLQKENIIDESGMPKERFSAEFPKEGPSILRIQQVVRGDSAAYFCASSPTLKGRTEAFFGQGTRLTVV.

V usage is TRBV5-1 and J usage is TRBJ2-7; TRBD1 matches 7 bases. The germline V gene has CDR1 SGHRS and CDR2 YFSETQ. The CDR3 is 13 amino acids. V lost 0 bases and J lost 6; bases outside the gene matches: 3. This chain's CDR3 is CASSLVGTAEQYF. Here the CDR3 DNA reads TGCGCCAGCAGCTTGGTAGGGACAGCCGAGCAGTACTTC.

The CDR3 nucleotides are TGCAGCGGGTACAGGGGGTTAAACACTGAAGCTTTCTTT. Protein: CSGYRGLNTEAFF. The chain has TRBV29-1 and TRBJ1-1; TRBD1 matches at 8 bases. V lost 7 bases, J lost 2 bases, and 6 bases stayed unmatched. Germline CDR1 and CDR2: SQVTM and ANQGSEA. The CDR3 consists of 13 residues.

The chain recombines TRBV6-5 with TRBJ2-3; no firm D call. V was pared by 6 bases and J by 4 bases, with 11 bases between. The germline V gene encodes CDR1 MNHEY and CDR2 SVGAGI. The CDR3 covers 13 residues. CDR3 amino acids: CASSFSTPDTQYF. The CDR3 DNA reads TGTGCCAGCAGCTTCTCTACTCCAGATACGCAGTATTTT.

The sample holds one count of this clone. The chain is built from TRBV4-2 and TRBJ2-4; the match to TRBD2 covers 8 bases. This CDR3 contains 16 residues. The V gene's germline CDR1 is LGHNA and CDR2 YNFKEQ. The J segment lost 9 bases and the V segment lost 0 bases, leaving 10 bases of the junction unmatched. DNA for the CDR3: TGTGCCAGCAGCCAAGACCTCGCGGGAGGTCTGGGCATTCAGTACTTC. Its protein is CASSQDLAGGLGIQYF.

The V and J genes are TRBV7-3 and TRBJ2-5; no firm D call. Germline V lookup: CDR1 SGHTA, CDR2 FQGTGA. The CDR3 consists of 14 residues. Between the trimmed V and J ends, which lost 2 bases and 1 base, there was a span of 8 bases. DNA for the CDR3: TGTGCCAGCAGCTTATATAGCAGCCAAGAGACCCAGTACTTC. Protein: CASSLYSSQETQYF.

This chain links TRBV19 with TRBJ2-1; possibly TRBD2 for D (5 bases). CDR3 length: 15 residues. Trimming removed 6 bases from V and 4 bases from J, with 16 bases in between. In germline, CDR1 is LNHDA, CDR2 SQIVND (reference sequence). The CDR3 DNA reads as TGTGCCAGTAGATCGGGAATAGCGCTTTACAATGAGCAGTTCTTC. Protein: CASRSGIALYNEQFF.

The chain uses TRBV6-5 and TRBJ1-6, with D perhaps TRBD1 (5 bases). Trimming removed 6 bases from V and 5 bases from J, with 14 bases in between. The germline CDR1 and CDR2 sequences are MNHEY and SVGAGI. The CDR3 contains 15 residues. The chain's CDR3 is CASSRLGPNNSPLHF. CDR3 DNA: TGTGCCAGCAGCCGACTGGGGCCTAATAATTCACCCCTCCACTTT.

The chain recombines TRBV7-2 with TRBJ2-2; perhaps TRBD1 as D (5 bases). CDR1 is SGHTA, CDR2 FQGNSA, per germline. The V end was cut by 3 bases, the J end by 4 bases, with 12 bases between. The CDR3 has 15 residues. The CDR3: CASSFWERGTGELFF. CDR3 bases: TGTGCCAGCAGCTTTTGGGAAAGGGGCACCGGGGAGCTGTTTTTT.

V usage is TRBV5-1 and J usage is TRBJ2-2; D ambiguous. V was pared by 1 base and J by 5 bases, with 6 bases between. CDR1 is SGHRS and CDR2 is YFSETQ in the germline V gene. The length of the CDR3 is 13 residues. The CDR3 nucleotides read TGCGCCAGCAGCTTGTCCGGTACCGGGGAGCTGTTTTTT. Residues: CASSLSGTGELFF.

The CDR3 here is CSVGTDLGAFF. The CDR3 DNA is TGCAGCGTGGGGACAGATCTGGGAGCTTTCTTT. The V and J genes are TRBV29-1 and TRBJ1-1, with 7 bases fitting TRBD1. The trim removed 6 bases at V and 10 bases at J, leaving 8 bases unmatched. This CDR3 comprises 11 residues. Germline V gene lookup returns CDR1 SQVTM and CDR2 ANQGSEA.

The rearrangement uses TRBV28 and TRBJ2-5; 9 nucleotides agree with TRBD1. Germline CDR1 and CDR2: MDHEN and SYDVKM. V dropped 5 bases and J dropped 4; count of bases not matched to a gene: 8. The CDR3 spans 15 residues. The chain's CDR3 is CASSDWTGVGETQYF. In DNA form, the CDR3 reads TGTGCCAGCAGTGACTGGACAGGGGTTGGAGAGACCCAGTACTTC.

This clone has just a few counts. The chain couples TRBV19 to TRBJ1-5; D is perhaps TRBD1 (6 bases). The CDR3 has 16 amino acids. Trimming shortened V by 7 bases and J by 3 bases, and 19 bases separated the two germline ends. Germline V gives CDR1 LNHDA, CDR2 SQIVND (reference sequence). The CDR3 reads CASTSGGAVFNQPQHF. Here the CDR3 DNA reads TGTGCCAGTACCTCTGGGGGGGCGGTCTTCAATCAGCCCCAGCATTTT.

This clone appeared many times. V is TRBV4-2 and J is TRBJ1-4; D unresolved. V lost 2 bases and J 13 bases, leaving 14 bases between the germline ends. This CDR3 contains 13 residues. CDR1 and CDR2 from the germline V gene are LGHNA and YNFKEQ. This chain's CDR3 is CASSQSGGRLLFF. The CDR3 DNA is TGTGCCAGCAGCCAAAGTGGTGGCAGGTTACTGTTTTTT.

The chain links TRBV11-2 to TRBJ2-1, with D possibly TRBD1 on 6 matching bases. The CDR3 is made up of 18 amino acids. CDR1 SGHAT and CDR2 FQNNGV come from the germline V gene. The V and J ends lost 0 bases and 0 bases respectively, with 15 bases between them. CDR3 sequence (DNA): TGTGCCAGCAGCTTAGATTGGGGGCTCCACTACTCCTACAATGAGCAGTTCTTC. This encodes CASSLDWGLHYSYNEQFF.

J is TRBJ1-5 and V is TRBV27; no reliable D call. Trimming shortened V by 3 bases and J by 0 bases, and 6 bases separated the two germline ends. The germline CDR1 and CDR2 sequences are MNHEY and SMNVEV (reference sequence). The CDR3 is 14 residues long. The CDR3 bases are TGTGCCAGCAGTTTCGGAGGTAGCAATCAGCCCCAGCATTTT. Amino acids: CASSFGGSNQPQHF.